These T cell receptor beta chains were read from a single sample in a study of early T cells in non-severe SARS-CoV-2 infection. One entry per CDR3 protein, called by TCRdb with MiXCR from the 5' RACE reads. The data contain 30,000 to 40,000 distinct CDR3 sequences, less than 7% of them singletons. The material sequenced was whole blood, taken at baseline. The receptors derive from an adult who was a healthcare worker with PCR-confirmed SARS-CoV-2 infection or an uninfected control (not recorded which). Each CDR3 is given with its conserved first and last residue. The order of the fields is clone size, J gene, V gene, D gene, CDR3 protein, CDR3 DNA. The D gene is left open where the match is weak. Clone size is not always given. Where it is, it says once, few, many or a class for expanded clones.

many	TRBJ2-1	TRBV29-1	.	CSVPPGTTAGGEQFF	TGCAGCGTACCACCCGGGACCACCGCCGGCGGGGAGCAGTTCTTC
many	TRBJ1-6	TRBV5-1	.	CASSLGFAGGPNSPLHF	TGCGCCAGCAGCTTGGGCTTTGCGGGGGGACCGAATTCACCCCTCCACTTT
many	TRBJ2-1	TRBV20-1	TRBD1	CSADRGPYNEQFF	TGCAGTGCGGACAGGGGGCCTTACAATGAGCAGTTCTTC
many	TRBJ1-2	TRBV6-6	TRBD1	CASSYDRDNYGYTF	TGTGCCAGCAGTTACGACAGGGATAACTATGGCTACACCTTC
many	TRBJ1-2	TRBV15	.	CATSTPGRPNYGYTF	TGTGCCACCAGCACCCCGGGACGGCCAAACTATGGCTACACCTTC
.	TRBJ1-1	TRBV12-3/TRBV12-4	.	CASSLGRVNTEAFF	TGTGCCAGCAGCCTAGGACGGGTGAACACTGAAGCTTTCTTT
many	TRBJ1-1	TRBV20-1	TRBD1	CSASQGALNTEAFF	TGCAGTGCTAGTCAGGGGGCACTGAACACTGAAGCTTTCTTT
many	TRBJ2-7	TRBV7-6	.	CASSLATGSYEQYF	TGTGCCAGCAGCTTGGCGACGGGGAGCTACGAGCAGTACTTC
many	TRBJ2-5	TRBV7-9	.	CATRSGAETQYF	TGTGCCACCCGGTCGGGGGCGGAGACCCAGTACTTC
many	TRBJ1-6	TRBV12-3/TRBV12-4	TRBD1	CASSLMTGDNSPLHF	TGTGCCAGCAGTTTAATGACAGGGGATAATTCACCCCTCCACTTT
many	TRBJ2-3	TRBV3-1	.	CASSQDGGQTDTQYF	TGTGCCAGCAGCCAAGATGGGGGCCAGACAGATACGCAGTATTTT
.	TRBJ2-3	TRBV6-5	.	CASSSEDTQYF	TGTGCCAGCAGCTCAGAGGATACGCAGTATTTT
many	TRBJ1-2	TRBV27	.	CASSFNESPKNYGYTF	TGTGCCAGCAGTTTTAATGAGTCTCCAAAAAACTATGGCTACACCTTC
many	TRBJ1-3	TRBV7-8	.	CASSLTAVASGNTIYF	TGTGCCAGCAGCTTAACAGCGGTGGCGTCTGGAAACACCATATATTTT
many	TRBJ2-2	TRBV12-3/TRBV12-4	.	CASSYYPPHTGELFF	TGTGCCAGCAGTTACTACCCACCGCACACCGGGGAGCTGTTTTTT
many	TRBJ1-2	TRBV5-4	.	CASSLPNTGYYGYTF	TGTGCCAGCAGCTTACCAAATACAGGGTACTATGGCTACACCTTC
.	TRBJ2-3	TRBV14	.	CASSQVWAFWGRTDTQYF	TGTGCCAGCAGCCAAGTGTGGGCGTTCTGGGGACGCACAGATACGCAGTATTTT
many	TRBJ2-7	TRBV5-1	TRBD1	CATNRGDGYEQYF	TGCGCCACCAACAGGGGGGATGGCTACGAGCAGTACTTC